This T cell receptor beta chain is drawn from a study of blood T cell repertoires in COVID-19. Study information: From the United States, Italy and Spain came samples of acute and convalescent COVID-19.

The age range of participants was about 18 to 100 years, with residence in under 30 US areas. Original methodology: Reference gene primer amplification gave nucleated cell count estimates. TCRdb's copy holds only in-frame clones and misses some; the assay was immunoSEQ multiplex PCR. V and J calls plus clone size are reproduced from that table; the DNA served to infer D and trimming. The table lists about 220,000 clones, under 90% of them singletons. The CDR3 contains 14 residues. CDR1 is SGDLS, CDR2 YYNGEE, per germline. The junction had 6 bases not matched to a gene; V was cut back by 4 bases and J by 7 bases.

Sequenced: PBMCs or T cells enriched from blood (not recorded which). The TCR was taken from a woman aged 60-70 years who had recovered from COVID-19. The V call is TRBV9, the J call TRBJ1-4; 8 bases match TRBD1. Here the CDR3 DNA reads TGTGCCAGCAGCAAAGGACAGGGAAGTGAAAAACTGTTTTTT. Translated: CASSKGQGSEKLFF.